This T cell receptor (beta chain) was profiled in a study of vaccination and CD4 T cells after COVID-19. The overall study: Participants, all vaccine recipients, received two doses of either BNT162b2 or mRNA-1273.

General study points: The authors identified 304 of 307 vaccine-specific clones in convalescent patients as spike mono-reactive. The appearance of a median approximately 90% of reactive clones in convalescent patients occurred only post-vaccination. From approximately 21 to 40, the median of SARS-CoV-2-reactive clonotypes rose without reaching significance.

Noted treatment: roughly ten-day PBMC culture with coronavirus spike peptide pools or control peptides (ViraFEST assay). According to the study, CD4+ T cells from the unexposed donor were gathered ahead of the COVID-19 pandemic (2011-2018). Comments on this clonotype: Its antigen is unknown.

With the Oncomine TCR Beta short-read assay, DNA from cultured CD4+ T cells was sequenced. TCRdb called the PCR reads again in MiXCR, with one record for every CDR3 protein. The sample contains about 2,500 distinct CDR3 sequences, approximately 40% of which appear only once. CDR1 is SGHNT and CDR2 is YYREEE in the germline V gene (reference sequence). V lost 5 bases and J 7 bases, leaving 18 bases between the germline ends. The CDR3 sequence is 14 residues long. The sequence was collected from a human donor in good health. The material sequenced was CD4+ T cells from blood, cultured in vitro. V usage is TRBV5-4 and J usage is TRBJ2-5; a weak D match, TRBD2 (5 bases). The CDR3 here is CASSPSAPRGTQYF. The CDR3 DNA reads TGTGCCAGCAGTCCCTCCGCTCCCCGGGGGACCCAGTACTTC.